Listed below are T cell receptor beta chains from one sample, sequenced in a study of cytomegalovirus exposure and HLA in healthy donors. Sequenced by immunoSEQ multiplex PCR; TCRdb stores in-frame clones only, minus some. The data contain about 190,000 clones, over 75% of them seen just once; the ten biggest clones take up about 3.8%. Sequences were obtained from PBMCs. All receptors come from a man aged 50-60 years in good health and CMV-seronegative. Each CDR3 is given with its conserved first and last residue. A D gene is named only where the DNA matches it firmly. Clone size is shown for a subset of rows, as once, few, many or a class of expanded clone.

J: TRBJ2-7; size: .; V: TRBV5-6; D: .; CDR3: CASSLAQGRAGHEQYF; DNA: TGTGCCAGCAGCTTAGCCCAGGGCCGAGCAGGACACGAGCAGTACTTC
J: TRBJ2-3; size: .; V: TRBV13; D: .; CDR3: CASSSPAAGTQYF; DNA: TGTGCCAGCAGCTCCCCCGCGGCGGGTACGCAGTATTTT
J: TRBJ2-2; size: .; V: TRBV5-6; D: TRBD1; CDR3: CASSRDRTPITNTGELFF; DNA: TGTGCCAGCAGTCGGGACAGGACCCCGATAACGAACACCGGGGAGCTGTTTTTT
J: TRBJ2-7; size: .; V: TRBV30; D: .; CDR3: CAWSGLAYEQYF; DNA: TGTGCCTGGAGTGGACTAGCCTACGAGCAGTACTTC
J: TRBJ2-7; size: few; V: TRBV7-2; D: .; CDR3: CASSPLWRQSEQYF; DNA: TGTGCCAGCAGCCCCCTCTGGCGACAGAGCGAGCAGTACTTC
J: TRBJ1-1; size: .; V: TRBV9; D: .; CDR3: CASSVGSGWGTEAFF; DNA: TGTGCCAGCAGCGTAGGATCGGGGTGGGGCACTGAAGCTTTCTTT
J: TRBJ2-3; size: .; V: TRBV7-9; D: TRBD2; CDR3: CASSPSKRGGYTQYF; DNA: TGTGCCAGCAGCCCCTCTAAGCGGGGGGGTTATACGCAGTATTTT
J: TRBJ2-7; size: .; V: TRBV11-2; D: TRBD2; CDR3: CASSFQGGFEQYF; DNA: TGTGCCAGCAGCTTCCAGGGAGGGTTCGAGCAGTACTTC
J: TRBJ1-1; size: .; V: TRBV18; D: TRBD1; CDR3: CASSPLTGGMNTEAFF; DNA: TGTGCCAGCTCACCACTGACAGGGGGGATGAACACTGAAGCTTTCTTT
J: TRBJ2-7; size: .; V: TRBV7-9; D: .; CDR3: CSSSPIYEQYF; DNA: TGTTCCAGCAGCCCCATTTACGAGCAGTACTTC
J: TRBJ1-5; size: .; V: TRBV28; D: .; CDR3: CASSGGLQPQHF; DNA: TGTGCCAGCAGTGGAGGGCTCCAGCCCCAGCATTTT
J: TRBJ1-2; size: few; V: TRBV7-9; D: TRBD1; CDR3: CASSYGWAGQWDGYTF; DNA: TGTGCCAGCAGCTACGGTTGGGCGGGACAGTGGGATGGCTACACCTTC
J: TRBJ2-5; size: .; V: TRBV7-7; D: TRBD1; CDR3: CASSSTGLGTQYF; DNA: TGTGCTAGCAGCTCGACAGGGCTCGGGACCCAGTACTTC
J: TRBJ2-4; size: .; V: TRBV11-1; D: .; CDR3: CASSLPTWGGAAKNIQYF; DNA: TGTGCCAGCAGCTTACCGACCTGGGGGGGGGCCGCCAAAAACATTCAGTACTTC
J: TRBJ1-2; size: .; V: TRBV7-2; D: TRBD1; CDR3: CASSGYGQGHGYTF; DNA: TGTGCCAGCAGCGGATACGGACAGGGTCATGGCTACACCTTC
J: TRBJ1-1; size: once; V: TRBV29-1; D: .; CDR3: CSVHDGVYTEAFF; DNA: TGCAGCGTTCATGACGGGGTTTACACTGAAGCTTTCTTT
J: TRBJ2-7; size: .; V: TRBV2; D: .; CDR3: CASSRGGQTYEQYF; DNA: TGTGCCAGCAGTAGAGGGGGACAAACCTACGAGCAGTACTTC